These 19 T cell receptor beta chains were all obtained from the same sample, sequenced in a study of T cells after yellow fever vaccination. TCRdb reprocessed the 5' RACE reads with MiXCR, giving one entry per CDR3 protein. The table records roughly 94,000 distinct CDR3 sequences, roughly 10% of them present only once. The sample consisted of CD8+ T cells not binding an NS4B(214-222) dextramer, sorted from PBMCs, taken roughly 15 days after the first yellow fever vaccination. These receptors came from a man younger than 35 who received the YFV17D yellow fever vaccine.

This clonotype was detected a few times. This chain joins TRBV3-1 and TRBJ2-5, with 7 bases fitting TRBD2. The J segment lost 2 bases and the V segment lost 0 bases, leaving 9 bases of the junction unmatched. CDR3 length equals 17 residues. The germline gives CDR1 LGHDT, CDR2 YNNKEL (reference sequence). The DNA for the CDR3 is TGTGCCAGCAGCCAAGAAAGGTCGGGGGGATTTCAAGAGACCCAGTACTTC. It translates to CASSQERSGGFQETQYF.

As regards this clonotype: This may stem from a read error, because a much larger clone lies one nucleotide away. The chain employs TRBV12-3 or TRBV12-4 and TRBJ2-7; D gene ambiguous. The CDR3 extends over 12 amino acids. Trimming cost V 11 bases and J 0 bases, with 11 bases left between them. The CDR3 reads CARSVSSYEQYF. The CDR3 DNA reads as TGTGCCCGTTCGGTTAGCTCCTACGAGCAGTACTTC.

This clonotype appeared a few times. The DNA for the CDR3 is TGTGCCAGCTCAAACACAGATACGCAGTATTTT. It encodes CASSNTDTQYF. The gene calls are TRBV18 and TRBJ2-3; D ambiguous. Germline CDR1 is KGHSH and CDR2 is LQKENI. V was pared by 5 bases and J by 2 bases, with 2 bases between. CDR3 length equals 11 residues.

This clonotype was seen at least ten times. The chain couples TRBV5-1 to TRBJ2-1, with unresolved D. V was pared by 0 bases and J by 0 bases, with 7 bases between. The germline gives CDR1 SGHRS, CDR2 YFSETQ. The CDR3 has 15 residues. CDR3 in amino acids: CASSLGLSSYNEQFF. The CDR3 DNA follows: TGCGCCAGCAGCTTGGGTCTCAGCTCCTACAATGAGCAGTTCTTC.

There are a few counts of this clonotype. The chain links TRBV7-9 to TRBJ2-1; D is unclear. The CDR3 totals 9 residues. Germline loops: CDR1 SEHNR, CDR2 FQNEAQ (reference sequence). Between the trimmed V and J ends, which lost 11 bases and 5 bases, there was a span of 4 bases. In DNA form, the CDR3 reads TGTGCCGGACACAATGAGCAGTTCTTC. Translation: CAGHNEQFF.

This clonotype was observed at least ten times. The V gene is TRBV24-1, the J gene TRBJ1-5, with 7 positions matching TRBD1. Germline CDR1 reads KGHDR; CDR2 reads SFDVKD. V lost 0 bases to trimming and J lost 4 bases; unmatched junction nucleotides: 8. This CDR3 is built from 17 residues. CDR3 in amino acids: CATSDLRYRGSNQPQHF. The CDR3 coding sequence is TGTGCCACCAGTGATTTGAGGTACAGGGGATCAAATCAGCCCCAGCATTTT.

V and J are TRBV9 and TRBJ1-1; perhaps TRBD1 as D (5 bases). V was shortened by 3 bases and J by 0 bases, with 12 bases between the two germline ends. The CDR3 totals 15 residues. Germline V gene lookup returns CDR1 SGDLS and CDR2 YYNGEE. The CDR3 region is CASSETGTVNTEAFF. Here the CDR3 DNA reads TGTGCCAGCAGCGAGACCGGGACGGTGAACACTGAAGCTTTCTTT.

This sequence joins TRBV12-3 or TRBV12-4 and TRBJ2-2, with D tentatively TRBD1 (6 bases). The germline V and J ends were trimmed by 4 bases and 6 bases, with 15 bases remaining between them. This CDR3 contains 15 residues. CDR3 residues: CASSSPGHNSGELFF. The CDR3 region has the DNA TGTGCCAGCAGTTCGCCGGGACATAACTCCGGGGAGCTGTTTTTT.

The chain combines TRBV21-1 with TRBJ2-1; the table calls TRBD1, which could not be checked here. TRBV21-1 is a pseudogene locus. This CDR3 is built from 16 residues. The CDR3: CASSKEVDREFHEQFF. CDR3 in DNA: TGTGCCAGCAGCAAAGAGGTGGACAGGGAATTCCATGAGCAGTTCTTC.

On this clonotype: The junction shows a germline mismatch at one end, possibly a read error. The V gene is TRBV20-1, the J gene TRBJ2-7, with D tentatively TRBD2 (5 bases). The CDR3 contains 17 residues. Germline-derived CDR1 and CDR2 are DFQATT and SNEGSKA (reference sequence). The CDR3 nucleotides read TGCTGTGCTAGAGATTGGGTCAGCGGATCCACTGACTACGAGCAGTACTTC. It yields the protein CCARDWVSGSTDYEQYF.

In its sample, this clonotype was seen a few times. The J gene is TRBJ2-3, the V gene TRBV6-2 or TRBV6-3; D gene unclear. V lost 9 bases and J 6 bases, leaving 10 bases between the germline ends. Per germline, CDR1 MNHEY and CDR2 SVGEGT. This CDR3 has 11 residues. The CDR3 region is CASTVGDTQYF. Here the CDR3 DNA reads TGTGCCAGTACAGTGGGGGATACGCAGTATTTT.

The V gene is TRBV4-1, the J gene TRBJ1-6, with D perhaps matching TRBD1 (5 bases). The CDR3 has 13 residues. V was clipped by 3 bases and J by 6 bases, with 6 bases between them. Germline V gives CDR1 MGHRA, CDR2 YSYEKL. Here the CDR3 DNA reads TGCGCCAGCAGCCAGGGGGGTAATTCACCCCTCCACTTT. Protein product: CASSQGGNSPLHF.

This clonotype was recorded a few times. The chain is built from TRBV9 and TRBJ2-7; tentative D call: TRBD2 (6 bases). CDR1 SGDLS and CDR2 YYNGEE come from the germline V gene. Trimming pared 0 bases from V and 4 bases from J, leaving 11 bases between. The CDR3 runs 14 residues. The DNA of the CDR3 is TGTGCCAGCAGCGTAGATAACGGGGGTTACGAGCAGTACTTC. Protein: CASSVDNGGYEQYF.

The gene calls are TRBV10-3 and TRBJ2-1; the D is unclear. The V gene's germline CDR1 is ENHRY and CDR2 SYGVKD. This CDR3 contains 18 residues. V was pared by 11 bases and J by 5 bases, with 31 bases between. In DNA, the CDR3 is TGTGCCCTCTGTTTCCCCCAGGAAAAGGTAATTGAGGACAATGAGCAGTTCTTC. This codes for CALCFPQEKVIEDNEQFF.

This clonotype was counted between two and nine times. This rearrangement joins TRBV7-2 to TRBJ1-5; D is perhaps TRBD1 (5 bases). The CDR3 has 17 amino acids. Germline lookup yields CDR1 SGHTA and CDR2 FQGNSA. The germline V and J ends were trimmed by 3 bases and 5 bases, with 20 bases remaining between them. CDR3 protein: CASSFLVGEGDDQPQHF. CDR3 DNA: TGTGCCAGCAGCTTTTTGGTCGGCGAAGGGGACGATCAGCCCCAGCATTTT.

This clonotype was detected many times. The chain combines TRBV29-1 with TRBJ2-3; the match to TRBD2 covers 7 bases. J lost 1 base, V lost 1 base, and 2 bases had no gene match. From germline, CDR1 is SQVTM and CDR2 ANQGSEA. The CDR3 totals 14 residues. Written as DNA, the CDR3 is TGCAGCGTTGAAGCTGCGGGGGGCACAGATACGCAGTATTTT. Protein product: CSVEAAGGTDTQYF.

This clonotype was found a few times. The chain carries TRBV4-2 and TRBJ1-5; 11 bases map to TRBD1. The CDR3 has 14 amino acids. Trimming at V came to 8 bases and at J to 3 bases, leaving 3 bases not matched to a gene. The germline CDR1 and CDR2 sequences are LGHNA and YNFKEQ. The CDR3 DNA sequence: TGTGCCAGCGGGACAGGGGGTTTCAATCAGCCCCAGCATTTT. Amino acid sequence: CASGTGGFNQPQHF.

This clonotype showed up many times. The chain recombines TRBV11-2 with TRBJ2-2, with TRBD2 identical over 13 bases. The germline V gene has CDR1 SGHAT and CDR2 FQNNGV. V shed 5 bases, J shed 0 bases, and the junction held 6 bases outside the gene matches. This CDR3 contains 18 residues. CDR3 loop: CASSRRTSGGANTGELFF. Here the CDR3 DNA reads TGTGCCAGCAGCCGTCGGACTAGCGGGGGCGCGAACACCGGGGAGCTGTTTTTT. Full variable domain (rest looked up from reference TRBV11-2 and TRBJ2-2): EAGVAQSPRYKIIEKRQSVAFWCNPISGHATLYWYQQILGQGPKLLIQFQNNGVVDDSQLPKDRFSAERLKGVDSTLKIQPAKLEDSAVYLCASSRRTSGGANTGELFFGEGSRLTVL.

The chain carries TRBV12-3 or TRBV12-4 and TRBJ1-1, with 7 bases fitting TRBD1. Trimming removed 2 bases from V and 1 base from J; junction bases left unmatched: 7. The CDR3 spans 16 residues. The CDR3 DNA sequence: TGTGCCAGCAGTTTACCTGGGGACAGCAGGAACACTGAAGCTTTCTTT. As protein: CASSLPGDSRNTEAFF.